The clone carrying this TCR beta chain was counted between two and nine times. This sample was taken from a study of siplizumab effects on memory and regulatory T cells. Clones were sequenced by immunoSEQ multiplex PCR, and TCRdb holds only the in-frame ones, with some missing. The data contain some 97,000 clones, over 90% of them singletons. This CDR3 comprises 17 residues. Trimming took off 5 bases at V and 8 bases at J, with 25 bases between the two ends. Germline lookup yields CDR1 LGHNT and CDR2 FRNRAP. The chain joins TRBV12-5 to TRBJ2-1; a weak D match, TRBD1 (6 bases). The sample taken for sequencing was non-Treg CD4+ T cells sorted from blood. The origin of this receptor is a human donor in good health. The CDR3 DNA sequence: TGTGCTAGTGGTATGGGGGCCGGGACACCTCTGCGGGATGAGCAGTTCTTC. Its protein is CASGMGAGTPLRDEQFF.